These 30 T cell receptor beta chains were all obtained from the same sample, sequenced in a study of PD-L1 blockade in urothelial cancer. Only in-frame clones appear in the TCRdb table, and some are missing; sequencing was by immunoSEQ multiplex PCR. The sample has around 80,000 clones, roughly 87% seen once. The material sequenced was PBMCs, taken around atezolizumab (anti-PD-L1) treatment. Receptor source: a woman aged 65 to 85 with urothelial cancer.

The rearrangement links TRBV15 to TRBJ1-2; TRBD1 aligns across 7 bases. The germline CDR1 and CDR2 sequences are LNHNV and YYDKDF (reference sequence). The CDR3 totals 14 residues. V was clipped by 2 bases and J by 4 bases; unmatched bases: 4. CDR3 region: CATSRPDRSYGYTF. The CDR3, as DNA: TGTGCCACCAGCAGACCGGACAGGTCCTATGGCTACACCTTC.

This chain links TRBV27 with TRBJ2-7; 9 bases are shared with TRBD1. The germline CDR1 and CDR2 sequences are MNHEY and SMNVEV (reference sequence). The CDR3 extends over 12 amino acids. J gave up 3 bases and V 10 bases, and 4 bases lay outside the gene matches. The CDR3 region has the DNA TGTGCCACCGGACAGGGGTTCTACGAGCAGTACTTC. This gives the protein CATGQGFYEQYF.

The chain employs TRBV5-4 and TRBJ2-3, with a tentative D call TRBD1 (5 bases). The ends were cut back, 2 bases at V and 2 bases at J, with 12 bases in the middle. This CDR3 region has 15 residues. Germline V lookup: CDR1 SGHNT, CDR2 YYREEE (reference sequence). The CDR3, as DNA: TGTGCCAGCAGCTTCCGGACACCGCACACAGATACGCAGTATTTT. This sequence encodes CASSFRTPHTDTQYF.

The CDR3 region is CASRSPGLAGFEQFF. CDR3 DNA: TGTGCCAGCAGATCCCCGGGACTGGCGGGATTTGAGCAGTTCTTC. The chain recombines TRBV6-1 with TRBJ2-1, with D possibly TRBD2 on 6 matching bases. This CDR3 is 15 amino acids long. Germline assignment: CDR1 MNHNS and CDR2 SASEGT. Trimming removed 6 bases from V and 9 bases from J, with 21 bases in between.

This clone was seen only a few times. V gene TRBV4-3 combines with J gene TRBJ2-6; D is unresolved. CDR1 is LGHNA and CDR2 is YSLEER in the germline V gene. Between the trimmed V and J ends, which lost 0 bases and 3 bases, there was a span of 9 bases. CDR3 length equals 16 residues. The DNA for the CDR3 is TGCGCCAGCAGCCAAGATCTGGGCTTTGGGGCCAACGTCCTGACTTTC. Its protein product is CASSQDLGFGANVLTF.

The rearrangement joins TRBV19 to TRBJ2-3; 7 positions agree with TRBD2. Germline assignment: CDR1 LNHDA and CDR2 SQIVND (reference sequence). The CDR3 sequence is 15 residues long. V lost 5 bases to trimming and J lost 1 base; unmatched junction nucleotides: 6. CDR3 bases: TGTGCCAGTAGTGACGGGGGGAGGGGCACAGATACGCAGTATTTT. Encoded protein: CASSDGGRGTDTQYF.

The chain links TRBV9 to TRBJ2-7; 7 bases are a match to TRBD1. The germline CDR1 and CDR2 sequences are SGDLS and YYNGEE. The trim removed 3 bases at V and 2 bases at J, leaving 5 bases unmatched. The CDR3 length is 14 residues. The CDR3 here is CASSADREPYEQYF. For the CDR3, the DNA is TGTGCCAGCAGCGCTGACAGGGAACCCTACGAGCAGTACTTC.

The chain employs TRBV10-2 and TRBJ2-1; the match to TRBD1 covers 10 bases. The CDR3 is 14 amino acids. CDR1 is WSHSY, CDR2 SAAADI, per germline. V trimming: 6 bases; J trimming: 9 bases; junction bases outside the gene matches: 8. As DNA, the CDR3 is TGCGCCAGCAGAGCGACAGGGGGCTTCGGTGAGCAGTTCTTC. It specifies CASRATGGFGEQFF.

Concerning this clone itself: One junction end disagrees with the germline gene, perhaps due to a read error. The chain combines TRBV27 with TRBJ1-4, with D possibly matching TRBD1 (5 bases). The CDR3 length is 15 residues. The germline V gene has CDR1 MNHEY and CDR2 SMNVEV (reference sequence). The CDR3 reads CASRPSEAGVERLFF. DNA of the CDR3: TGTGCCAGCAGGCCTTCAGAGGCGGGGGTGGAAAGACTGTTTTTT.

This rearrangement joins TRBV5-8 to TRBJ2-1; D possibly corresponds to TRBD2 (5 bases). Per the germline V gene, CDR1 is SGHTS and CDR2 is YDEGEE. The ends were cut back, 0 bases at V and 1 base at J, with 14 bases in the middle. The CDR3 has 17 amino acids. As DNA, the CDR3 is TGTGCCAGCAGCTTGGAACTAGGCGGCATATCCTACAATGAGCAGTTCTTC. Translated, it gives CASSLELGGISYNEQFF. The complete variable domain, with remaining parts taken from reference TRBV5-8 and TRBJ2-1, reads EAGVTQSPTHLIKTRGQQATLRCSPISGHTSVYWYQQALGLGLQFLLWYDEGEERNRGNFPPRFSGRQFPNYSSELNVNALELEDSALYLCASSLELGGISYNEQFFGPGTRLTVL.

This chain connects TRBV2 to TRBJ1-1, with TRBD1 identical over 12 bases. Unmatched junction bases numbered 8, after V lost 7 bases and J lost 5 bases. CDR1 SNHLY and CDR2 FYNNEI come from the germline V gene. The CDR3 consists of 15 residues. The CDR3 sequence is CASTGTGGAETEAFF. As DNA, the CDR3 is TGTGCCAGCACCGGGACAGGGGGCGCTGAAACTGAAGCTTTCTTT.

The V call is TRBV19, the J call TRBJ2-1; 9 positions agree with TRBD2. V shed 3 bases and J 8 bases; nucleotides not matched to a gene: 5. CDR1 and CDR2 (germline): LNHDA, SQIVND (reference sequence). This CDR3 comprises 14 residues. This CDR3 is CASSIWASGDEQFF. CDR3 nucleotide sequence: TGTGCCAGTAGTATCTGGGCTAGCGGGGATGAGCAGTTCTTC.

The chain couples TRBV2 to TRBJ2-6; weak D call: TRBD2 (5 bases). CDR3 length equals 18 residues. Germline-derived CDR1 and CDR2 are SNHLY and FYNNEI. Deletions cut 1 base from V and 0 bases from J, with 13 bases between. In DNA, the CDR3 is TGTGCCAGCAGTGAAGGAGTGGGGAGCGGCTCTGGGGCCAACGTCCTGACTTTC. It yields the protein CASSEGVGSGSGANVLTF.

The chain links TRBV4-2 to TRBJ1-1; 8 nucleotides agree with TRBD1. This CDR3 spans 18 amino acids. CDR1 and CDR2 (germline): LGHNA, YNFKEQ. The trim removed 0 bases at V and 1 base at J, leaving 10 bases unmatched. The CDR3 DNA sequence: TGTGCCAGCAGCCAAGATTCGCGTCAGGGGGCACCGAACACTGAAGCTTTCTTT. Translating it yields CASSQDSRQGAPNTEAFF.

The chain links TRBV6-5 to TRBJ1-1; TRBD1 aligns across 11 bases. The length of the CDR3 is 15 residues. Germline CDR1 is MNHEY and CDR2 is SVGAGI. Trimming removed 5 bases from V and 6 bases from J; junction bases left unmatched: 8. The CDR3 coding sequence is TGTGCCAGCAGTGGCACGGACAGGGGGCGGCCTGAAGCTTTCTTT. Amino acids: CASSGTDRGRPEAFF.

The gene calls are TRBV27 and TRBJ2-1; 10 bases line up with TRBD2. After removal of 4 bases from V and 6 bases from J, the junction contained 9 bases not matched to a gene. This CDR3 has 16 amino acids. Per germline, CDR1 MNHEY and CDR2 SMNVEV (reference sequence). The DNA of the CDR3 is TGTGCCAGCAGTTCCCTAAGCGGGGGGGCCATCAATGAGCAGTTCTTC. Translated: CASSSLSGGAINEQFF.

This chain links TRBV6-5 with TRBJ2-3; D is possibly TRBD2 (6 bases). The CDR3 runs 13 residues. Germline V gene lookup returns CDR1 MNHEY and CDR2 SVGAGI. CDR3 residues: CATRREGTDTQYF. CDR3 sequence (DNA): TGTGCTACCCGCAGGGAGGGCACAGATACGCAGTATTTT.

In the case of this clone: One end of the junction does not line up with germline, which may come from a read error. This chain uses TRBV29-1 with TRBJ2-5; a weak D match, TRBD1 (6 bases). This CDR3 region has 13 residues. CDR1 is SQVTM and CDR2 is ANQGSEA in the germline V gene. CDR3 DNA: TGCAGCGTGGAAGCACAGGGCCAAGAGACCCAGTACTTC. It codes for CSVEAQGQETQYF.

This chain joins TRBV7-9 and TRBJ1-6, with a possible D match to TRBD1 (5 bases). This CDR3 has 13 amino acids. The germline CDR1 and CDR2 sequences are SEHNR and FQNEAQ (reference sequence). With 3 bases removed from V and 9 bases from J, the gap between germline ends came to 9 bases. CDR3 protein: CASSFAGRSPLHF. The DNA for the CDR3 is TGTGCCAGCAGCTTCGCAGGGCGTTCACCCCTCCACTTT.

This clone was found many times. V and J are TRBV6-4 and TRBJ1-2; D possibly corresponds to TRBD1 (5 bases). CDR3 length: 15 residues. CDR1 is MRHNA and CDR2 is SNTAGT in the germline V gene. V dropped 2 bases and J dropped 8 bases, with 18 bases sitting between them. The CDR3 reads CASSDTPQAQGGYTF. CDR3 DNA: TGTGCCAGCAGTGACACCCCACAGGCCCAGGGAGGCTACACCTTC.

This rearrangement joins TRBV14 to TRBJ2-7; the D gene is possibly TRBD2 (5 bases). Germline-derived CDR1 and CDR2 are SGHDN and FVKESK. The CDR3 contains 17 residues. V lost 0 bases, J lost 4 bases, and 19 bases lay in between. This CDR3 reads CASSQDDDEGEGYEQYF. Here the CDR3 DNA reads TGTGCCAGCAGCCAAGATGACGATGAGGGAGAGGGTTACGAGCAGTACTTC.

The chain couples TRBV5-4 to TRBJ2-4; 8 bases match TRBD1. This CDR3 is 18 amino acids long. The germline V gene has CDR1 SGHNT and CDR2 YYREEE (reference sequence). The trim removed 0 bases at V and 0 bases at J, leaving 8 bases unmatched. The CDR3 region has the DNA TGTGCCAGCAGCTTGGCCTTGGGACAGGTTTTAGCCAAAAACATTCAGTACTTC. Its protein product is CASSLALGQVLAKNIQYF.

This sequence joins TRBV28 and TRBJ2-3, with D unresolved. The CDR3 sequence is 15 residues long. V was cut by 6 bases and J by 4 bases, with 17 bases left in between. CDR1 and CDR2 (germline): MDHEN, SYDVKM. The CDR3 nucleotides are TGTGCCAGCAGCCCCAATGCCCTTTGGCCAGATACGCAGTATTTT. Encoded protein: CASSPNALWPDTQYF.

The chain uses TRBV6-1 and TRBJ2-1; perhaps TRBD2 as D (6 bases). Germline CDR1 and CDR2: MNHNS and SASEGT. Trimming took 10 bases from V and 12 from J, leaving 22 bases between them. This CDR3 has 13 amino acids. CDR3 in amino acids: CATTLERARGQFF. Here the CDR3 DNA reads TGTGCCACCACGCTTGAGCGGGCCCGAGGGCAGTTCTTC.

The chain uses TRBV2 and TRBJ1-5; 8 positions agree with TRBD1. This CDR3 is 14 amino acids long. Germline assignment: CDR1 SNHLY and CDR2 FYNNEI. The trim removed 4 bases at V and 6 bases at J, leaving 5 bases unmatched. Here the CDR3 DNA reads TGTGCCAGCAGTGCGACAGGGGAGGTTCAGCCCCAGCATTTT. As protein: CASSATGEVQPQHF.

The chain recombines TRBV20-1 with TRBJ2-2; no clear D gene. The CDR3 has 11 amino acids. The germline CDR1 and CDR2 sequences are DFQATT and SNEGSKA (reference sequence). With 3 bases removed from V and 7 bases from J, the gap between germline ends came to 6 bases. The CDR3, as DNA: TGCAGTGCTAGGTCAGGCGGGGAGCTGTTTTTT. Translation gives CSARSGGELFF.

This chain links TRBV7-4 with TRBJ2-6; unclear D gene. The V gene's germline CDR1 is SGHVT and CDR2 SQSDAQ. The CDR3 totals 17 residues. V lost 5 bases and J lost 5, with 19 bases in between. Written as DNA, the CDR3 is TGTGCCAGCAGCGGTGATATCTCACAAAGTCGGGCCAACGTCCTGACTTTC. This codes for CASSGDISQSRANVLTF.

This clone appeared a single time. The rearrangement uses TRBV15 and TRBJ1-5; 7 bases map to TRBD1. This CDR3 is built from 16 residues. After removal of 5 bases from V and 4 bases from J, the junction contained 11 bases not matched to a gene. In germline, CDR1 is LNHNV, CDR2 YYDKDF (reference sequence). The CDR3 sequence: CATSGTVTGANQPQHF. The CDR3 region has the DNA TGTGCCACCAGCGGGACAGTCACAGGGGCAAATCAGCCCCAGCATTTT.

This clone appeared a few times. The chain combines TRBV18 with TRBJ1-1; no definite D call. Trimming removed 3 bases from V and 4 bases from J, with 9 bases in between. This CDR3 has 13 residues. The V gene's germline CDR1 is KGHSH and CDR2 LQKENI. The CDR3 bases are TGTGCCAGCTCACCTGAGGACTCCACTGAAGCTTTCTTT. Its protein product is CASSPEDSTEAFF.

The chain combines TRBV7-8 with TRBJ2-2, with TRBD2 matching over 10 bases. CDR1 SGHVS and CDR2 FQNEAQ come from the germline V gene. This CDR3 is 15 amino acids long. V lost 6 bases and J lost 3; bases outside the gene matches: 4. CDR3 nucleotides: TGTGCCAGCAGTATAGCGGGGGGAGACACCGGGGAGCTGTTTTTT. This sequence encodes CASSIAGGDTGELFF.